The clone carrying this TCR beta chain showed up just a few times. As yet, its antigen is unknown. The data were obtained in a study of post-analysis software for immune sequencing data. Whole-study context: Included among the disease courses, which were recorded for the cohort, were relapsing-remitting, secondary progressive and progressive-relapsing multiple sclerosis.

Prepared libraries of TCR beta cDNA carried unique molecular identifiers. MiXCR, run by TCRdb on the PCR reads, gives a single entry per CDR3 protein. This sample has around 440,000 distinct CDR3 sequences; approximately 45% occur once, and the top ten carry 12%. The CDR3 runs to 14 residues. V gave up 8 bases and J gave up 0 bases, with 13 bases separating them. From germline, CDR1 is KGHSH and CDR2 LQKENI. General study findings and limits: Roughly five TRBV segments, including TRBV5-6, TRBV5-1 and TRBV20-1, were more frequent in patients than controls.

Sequenced input: blood. The origin of this receptor is a girl aged 10 to 17 with multiple sclerosis. This chain links TRBV18 with TRBJ1-2; TRBD1 is a possible D gene (5 bases). CDR3 residues: CASTSGTANYGYTF. The CDR3 nucleotides read TGTGCCAGCACATCGGGGACCGCTAACTATGGCTACACCTTC.